This T cell receptor (beta chain) was identified in a study of cytomegalovirus exposure and HLA in healthy donors. As for the study in general: The 90 to 150 validation repertoires used the same platform as the 666 first-cohort repertoires, a later analysis reported. Study findings and constraints: TCR beta chains numbering 164 were designated cytomegalovirus-associated. As confirmed in vitro, a few CMV-associated chains were specific for CMV antigens.

In the case of this clone: Antigen unknown.

This table comes from immunoSEQ multiplex PCR, and its TCRdb copy is limited to in-frame clones, with some not included. The table lists 100,000 to 150,000 clones, about 89% of them singletons. The donors were members of the validation cohort comprising approximately 110 subjects, separate from the approximately 670-subject first cohort. V gave up 0 bases and J gave up 4 bases, with 17 bases separating them. From germline, CDR1 is SGHRS and CDR2 YFSETQ. The CDR3 sequence is 16 residues long. The TCR sequence derives from a woman in her late teens or twenties in good health and CMV-seronegative. The chain is built from TRBV5-1 and TRBJ2-7; a possible D gene is TRBD1 (5 bases). Sequences were obtained from PBMCs. The CDR3 spells CASSLAGGGAIYEQYF. The CDR3, as DNA: TGCGCCAGCAGCTTGGCGGGTGGTGGGGCTATTTACGAGCAGTACTTC.